These 25 T cell receptor beta chains came from one sample sequenced in a study of blood T cells in healthy people across ages. Primers used in a second PCR of roughly 6 to 11 cycles were a sample-barcoded 5' primer and a J-beta primer mix. TCRdb called the 5' RACE reads again in MiXCR, with one record for every CDR3 protein. The profile covers 800,000 to 900,000 distinct CDR3 sequences, with 55% to 65% appearing a single time and 25% to 35% taken by the ten largest. Sequencing input: blood. The receptors here all came from a man between 25 and 39 years old in good health.

V is TRBV20-1 and J is TRBJ2-7; TRBD2 aligns across 15 bases. Germline CDR1 DFQATT, CDR2 SNEGSKA (reference sequence). V dropped 6 bases and J dropped 1; count of bases not matched to a gene: 10. The CDR3 extends over 17 amino acids. CDR3 residues: CSAYIGLAGGGSYEQYF. The DNA for the CDR3 is TGCAGTGCGTATATCGGACTAGCGGGAGGGGGGTCCTACGAGCAGTACTTC.

This chain joins TRBV4-2 and TRBJ2-5; 9 bases agree with TRBD2. Gene TRBJ2-1 matches the end of the DNA better, so the J call may be wrong. Germline V gene lookup returns CDR1 LGHNA and CDR2 YNFKEQ. The CDR3 extends over 15 amino acids. In nucleotides, the CDR3 is TGTGCCAGCAGCCAAAGTCCTAGCGGGGAAGAGACCCAGTTCTTC. This sequence encodes CASSQSPSGEETQFF.

This clonotype was observed a single time. The chain carries TRBV29-1 and TRBJ1-2; tentative D call: TRBD1 (6 bases). This CDR3 spans 15 amino acids. Germline loops: CDR1 SQVTM, CDR2 ANQGSEA. V lost 0 bases and J 1 base, leaving 12 bases between the germline ends. The CDR3 nucleotides read TGCAGCGTTGAAGATCTCATAGGGGGTAACTATGGCTACACCTTC. Encoded protein: CSVEDLIGGNYGYTF.

A single count supports this clonotype. This chain connects TRBV24-1 to TRBJ2-3, with TRBD2 matching 8 bases. The CDR3 consists of 18 residues. V shed 3 bases and J 0 bases; nucleotides not matched to a gene: 10. Germline CDR1 reads KGHDR; CDR2 reads SFDVKD. CDR3 residues: CATSDPLSGLASTDTQYF. The CDR3 region has the DNA TGTGCCACCAGTGATCCCCTTTCTGGACTAGCCAGCACAGATACGCAGTATTTT.

This rearrangement joins TRBV6-5 to TRBJ2-2; D remains unclear. Germline lookup yields CDR1 MNHEY and CDR2 SVGAGI. V lost 6 bases and J lost 5, with 7 bases in between. The CDR3 has 12 residues. The DNA for the CDR3 is TGTGCCAGCAGCCAACCAACCGGGGAGCTGTTTTTT. Its translation is CASSQPTGELFF.

The genes are TRBV20-1 and TRBJ2-3; the match to TRBD2 covers 9 bases. CDR3 length: 16 amino acids. The junction had 12 bases not matched to a gene; V was cut back by 5 bases and J by 3 bases. Germline CDR1 reads DFQATT; CDR2 reads SNEGSKA (reference sequence). CDR3 protein: CSAGIPSSGATDTQYF. CDR3 nucleotides: TGCAGTGCTGGGATTCCCTCTAGCGGGGCTACAGATACGCAGTATTTT.

V is TRBV21-1 and J is TRBJ1-6; no check of the table's D call, TRBD1, against the DNA was made. TRBV21-1 is assigned pseudogene status. This CDR3 spans 19 amino acids. This CDR3 reads CASSKGGRTSEGMNSPLHF. The CDR3 DNA is TGTGCCAGCAGCAAAGGTGGGAGAACTTCCGAGGGGATGAATTCACCCCTCCACTTT.

The rearrangement joins TRBV3-1 to TRBJ2-3; TRBD2 matches at 11 bases. Trimming at V came to 2 bases and at J to 3 bases, leaving 1 base not matched to a gene. The CDR3 sequence is 15 residues long. Germline V gene data show CDR1 as LGHDT and CDR2 as YNNKEL (reference sequence). The CDR3 nucleotides read TGTGCCAGCAGCCAACGACTAGCGGGGACAGATACGCAGTATTTT. It codes for CASSQRLAGTDTQYF.

This chain uses TRBV7-2 with TRBJ2-1; 15 nucleotides match TRBD2. The V and J ends lost 5 bases and 9 bases, in that order; junction bases with no gene match: 5. Per germline, CDR1 SGHTA and CDR2 FQGNSA. This CDR3 contains 15 residues. The CDR3 DNA is TGTGCCAGCAGCGGGACTAGCGGGGGGTCTCGTGAGCAGTTCTTC. Translating it yields CASSGTSGGSREQFF.

V usage is TRBV9 and J usage is TRBJ2-3; D is uncertain. This CDR3 has 15 amino acids. V shed 1 base and J shed 1 base, with 10 bases lying between them. Germline V gene lookup returns CDR1 SGDLS and CDR2 YYNGEE. CDR3 nucleotide sequence: TGTGCCAGCAGCGTAATAAATGGGCGCACAGATACGCAGTATTTT. Translating it yields CASSVINGRTDTQYF.

The rearrangement joins TRBV4-3 to TRBJ2-1; 7 bases map to TRBD1. The DNA end is a closer match to TRBJ2-7, so the J assignment may be wrong. The CDR3 totals 13 residues. Looked up from germline, CDR1 is LGHNA and CDR2 is YSLEER. The CDR3 protein is CASSRTGPNEQYF. CDR3 sequence (DNA): TGCGCCAGCAGCCGGACAGGTCCCAATGAGCAGTACTTC.

This chain uses TRBV4-3 with TRBJ1-2; 7 bases are shared with TRBD1. Looked up from germline, CDR1 is LGHNA and CDR2 is YSLEER. This CDR3 spans 16 amino acids. With 1 base clipped from V and 10 bases from J, the junction kept 15 bases outside the gene matches. The CDR3 region is CASSQGRMRRQGDYTF. In nucleotides, the CDR3 is TGCGCCAGCAGCCAAGGTCGGATGCGCCGACAGGGTGACTACACCTTC.

V is TRBV5-5 and J is TRBJ2-4, with D possibly TRBD1 on 6 matching bases. The closer fit of TRBJ2-7 to the DNA end suggests the J call may be wrong. Looked up from germline, CDR1 is SGHKS and CDR2 is YYEKEE (reference sequence). This CDR3 is 16 amino acids long. The CDR3 region is CASSFSLVDRSYEQYF. CDR3 nucleotide sequence: TGTGCCAGCAGCTTTTCCTTAGTGGACAGATCCTACGAGCAGTACTTC.

The chain is built from TRBV6-5 and TRBJ2-7, with D possibly matching TRBD1 (5 bases). Deletions cut 4 bases from V and 4 bases from J, with 17 bases between. Germline CDR1 MNHEY, CDR2 SVGAGI. The CDR3 sequence is 15 residues long. As DNA, the CDR3 is TGTGCCAGCAGTTTCGGTAGGGGAAGGGTGTACGAGCAGTACTTC. Encoded protein: CASSFGRGRVYEQYF.

This chain uses TRBV20-1 with TRBJ1-1; D not resolved. Germline lookup yields CDR1 DFQATT and CDR2 SNEGSKA (reference sequence). With 2 bases removed from V and 2 bases from J, the gap between germline ends came to 6 bases. CDR3 length: 12 amino acids. CDR3 protein: CSARRFNTEAFF. For the CDR3, the DNA is TGCAGTGCTAGAAGGTTTAACACTGAAGCTTTCTTT.

CDR3 sequence (DNA): TGTGCCAGCAGTTCCGGACAGGGGGCATTTGGCTACACCTTC. It yields the protein CASSSGQGAFGYTF. The V and J genes are TRBV27 and TRBJ1-2, with 11 bases that match TRBD1. The CDR3 extends over 14 amino acids. In germline, CDR1 is MNHEY, CDR2 SMNVEV (reference sequence). V shed 4 bases, J shed 7 bases, and the junction held 5 bases outside the gene matches.

The rearrangement joins TRBV9 to TRBJ2-1, with D perhaps matching TRBD1 or TRBD2 (6 bases each). This CDR3 has 15 residues. V lost 4 bases to trimming and J lost 9 bases, with 20 bases between them. Germline CDR1 SGDLS, CDR2 YYNGEE. The CDR3 here is CASSPGQRLDGEQFF. DNA for the CDR3: TGTGCCAGCAGCCCAGGACAGAGACTAGACGGTGAGCAGTTCTTC.

J is TRBJ2-7 and V is TRBV10-3, with D perhaps TRBD1 or TRBD2 (8 bases each). The CDR3 covers 16 residues. The germline CDR1 and CDR2 sequences are ENHRY and SYGVKD. Trimming removed 4 bases from V and 4 bases from J, with 20 bases in between. The CDR3 bases are TGTGCCATCAGTGCGGGGGGGAGACAGGGGTGGTACGAGCAGTACTTC. This gives the protein CAISAGGRQGWYEQYF.

This chain joins TRBV6-2 or TRBV6-3 and TRBJ2-7; the D is unclear. V was clipped by 7 bases and J by 1 base, with 14 bases between them. The CDR3 has 14 amino acids. Germline V gene data show CDR1 as MNHEY and CDR2 as SVGEGT. The CDR3 spells CASTAPTQSYEQYF. The CDR3 coding sequence is TGTGCCAGCACAGCCCCGACGCAATCCTACGAGCAGTACTTC.

This sequence joins TRBV7-2 and TRBJ1-2; a weak D match, TRBD1 (6 bases). The CDR3 contains 14 residues. Trimming stripped 7 bases from V and 4 bases from J, with 16 bases between. Germline V CDR1 and CDR2: SGHTA, FQGNSA. CDR3 sequence: CASKGDVESYGYTF. The CDR3 DNA follows: TGTGCCAGCAAGGGGGACGTCGAGTCCTATGGCTACACCTTC. Based on the CDR3 plus reference TRBV7-2 and TRBJ1-2, the full variable domain is GAGVSQSPSNKVTEKGKDVELRCDPISGHTALYWYRQSLGQGLEFLIYFQGNSAPDKSGLPSDRFSAERTGGSVSTLTIQRTQQEDSAVYLCASKGDVESYGYTFGSGTRLTVV.

The chain couples TRBV24-1 to TRBJ2-5, with 8 bases lining up with TRBD1. The J call may be incorrect, as the DNA end agrees better with TRBJ2-7. The germline CDR1 and CDR2 sequences are KGHDR and SFDVKD. There are 13 residues in the CDR3. In DNA form, the CDR3 reads TGTGCCACCAGTGACCTTGACAGGGGCGAGCAGTACTTC. It specifies CATSDLDRGEQYF.

In its sample, this clonotype was seen many times. The chain joins TRBV29-1 to TRBJ2-5, with D maybe TRBD2 (6 bases). Trimming took 1 base from V and 5 from J, leaving 8 bases between them. The germline V gene encodes CDR1 SQVTM and CDR2 ANQGSEA. This CDR3 region has 12 residues. CDR3 region: CSVEAGRETQYF. The CDR3 DNA is TGCAGCGTTGAAGCAGGGAGGGAGACCCAGTACTTC. Filled out from reference TRBV29-1 and TRBJ2-5, the complete variable domain reads SAVISQKPSRDICQRGTSLTIQCQVDSQVTMMFWYRQQPGQSLTLIATANQGSEATYESGFVIDKFPISRPNLTFSTLTVSNMSPEDSSIYLCSVEAGRETQYFGPGTRLLVL.

The chain links TRBV15 to TRBJ1-1; D unclear. The CDR3 covers 15 residues. Germline V lookup: CDR1 LNHNV, CDR2 YYDKDF (reference sequence). Trimming removed 3 bases from V and 0 bases from J, with 11 bases in between. The CDR3 spells CATSRGNSMNTEAFF. Written as DNA, the CDR3 is TGTGCCACCAGCAGGGGAAACAGCATGAACACTGAAGCTTTCTTT.

The chain uses TRBV5-1 and TRBJ2-3, with no clear D. This CDR3 contains 15 residues. Germline values: CDR1 SGHRS, CDR2 YFSETQ. The ends were cut back, 4 bases at V and 1 base at J, with 13 bases in the middle. CDR3 sequence: CASSPPTQRTDTQYF. Written as DNA, the CDR3 is TGCGCCAGCAGCCCGCCTACCCAGCGCACAGATACGCAGTATTTT.

The chain is built from TRBV13 and TRBJ1-6; 8 bases align to TRBD1. The CDR3 sequence is 17 residues long. Germline trimming cut 0 bases from V and 13 bases from J; bases unmatched to any gene: 14. Germline lookup yields CDR1 PRHDT and CDR2 FYEKMQ (reference sequence). In nucleotides, the CDR3 is TGTGCCAGCAGCTTAGGCCCGGCAGGGGGCTCTTTTTCGCCCCTCCACTTT. Translating gives CASSLGPAGGSFSPLHF.